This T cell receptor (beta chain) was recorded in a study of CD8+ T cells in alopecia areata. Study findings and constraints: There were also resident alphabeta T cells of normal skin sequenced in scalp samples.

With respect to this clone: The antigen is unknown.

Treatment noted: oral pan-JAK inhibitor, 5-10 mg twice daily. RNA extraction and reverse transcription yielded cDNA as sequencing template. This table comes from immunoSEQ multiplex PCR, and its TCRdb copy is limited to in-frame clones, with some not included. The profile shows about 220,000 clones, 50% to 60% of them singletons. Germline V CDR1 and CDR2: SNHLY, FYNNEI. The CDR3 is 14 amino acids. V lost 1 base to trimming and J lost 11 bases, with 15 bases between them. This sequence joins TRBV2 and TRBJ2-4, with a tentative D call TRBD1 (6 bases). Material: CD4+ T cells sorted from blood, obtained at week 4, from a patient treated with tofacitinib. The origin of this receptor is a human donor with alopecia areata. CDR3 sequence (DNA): TGTGCCAGCAGTGAAGAACAGGCCAGGGGATTTCAGTACTTC. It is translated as CASSEEQARGFQYF.